The 26 T cell receptor beta chains in this list originate from one sample, sequenced in a study of hypomethylating agent response in myelodysplastic syndrome. Assay: immunoSEQ multiplex PCR; the TCRdb copy retains only in-frame clones and omits some. The sample records over 3,500 clones, over 75% being singletons. The material was bone marrow, obtained before or after starting hypomethylating agent treatment for myelodysplastic syndrome (not recorded which). These receptors were taken from a human donor with myelodysplastic syndrome.

The chain links TRBV9 to TRBJ2-1; TRBD1 agrees at 7 bases. Germline trimming cut 0 bases from V and 7 bases from J; bases unmatched to any gene: 7. Germline CDR1 and CDR2: SGDLS and YYNGEE. This CDR3 has 15 residues. As DNA, the CDR3 is TGTGCCAGCAGCGTAGCCCCAAGGGGGCAAAATGAGCAGTTCTTC. It codes for CASSVAPRGQNEQFF.

J is TRBJ2-7 and V is TRBV27; D is unclear. This CDR3 has 16 residues. V gave up 0 bases and J gave up 0 bases, with 12 bases separating them. Germline assignment: CDR1 MNHEY and CDR2 SMNVEV (reference sequence). In nucleotides, the CDR3 is TGTGCCAGCAGTTTATCGGGCAGCCAGAGCTCCTACGAGCAGTACGTC. It specifies CASSLSGSQSSYEQYV.

The count of this clone is one. This sequence joins TRBV5-6 and TRBJ2-3, with D perhaps TRBD2 (6 bases). CDR1 is SGHDT, CDR2 YYEEEE, per germline. Trimming pared 1 base from V and 3 bases from J, leaving 18 bases between. The CDR3 is made up of 17 amino acids. CDR3 in amino acids: CASSLRGTTALTDTQYF. Written as DNA, the CDR3 is TGTGCCAGCAGCTTGCGGGGGACGACAGCGTTGACAGATACGCAGTATTTT.

The rearrangement uses TRBV7-2 and TRBJ1-3; D not certain. Between the trimmed V and J ends, which lost 1 base and 4 bases, there was a span of 8 bases. The CDR3 is 14 residues long. Per germline, CDR1 SGHTA and CDR2 FQGNSA. Here the CDR3 DNA reads TGTGCCAGCAGCTTAGGGTCAGTAGGAAACACCATATATTTT. The encoded protein is CASSLGSVGNTIYF.

V and J are TRBV6-5 and TRBJ1-1; TRBD1 aligns across 8 bases. Germline lookup yields CDR1 MNHEY and CDR2 SVGAGI. The J segment lost 4 bases and the V segment lost 0 bases, leaving 7 bases of the junction unmatched. This CDR3 region has 16 residues. CDR3 bases: TGTGCCAGCAGTTACTCGTCAGGGACAGGATCCACTGAAGCTTTCTTT. Protein sequence: CASSYSSGTGSTEAFF.

This clone appeared a few times. This chain uses TRBV25-1 with TRBJ1-2; D not resolved. The germline V gene encodes CDR1 MGHDK and CDR2 SYGVNS. The CDR3 totals 13 residues. V was cut by 2 bases and J by 1 base, with 5 bases left in between. CDR3 DNA sequence: TGTGCCAGCAGTGAAGGCTATAACTATGGCTACACCTTC. As protein: CASSEGYNYGYTF.

The DNA for the CDR3 is TGTGCCAGCAGGCGACAGGGGGCTGATGAAAAACTGTTTTTT. Protein sequence: CASRRQGADEKLFF. This chain uses TRBV5-8 with TRBJ1-4, with 10 bases matching TRBD1. The CDR3 is made up of 14 amino acids. From germline, CDR1 is SGHTS and CDR2 YDEGEE. V shed 5 bases and J 6 bases; nucleotides not matched to a gene: 4.

The CDR3 coding sequence is TGTGCCAGCAGTCAGCCATCCACCTACGAGCAGTACTTC. Protein product: CASSQPSTYEQYF. The chain carries TRBV25-1 and TRBJ2-7; D not resolved. Trimming stripped 5 bases from V and 2 bases from J, with 10 bases between. Germline CDR1 reads MGHDK; CDR2 reads SYGVNS. This CDR3 comprises 13 residues.

The V and J genes are TRBV19 and TRBJ2-5; 8 positions agree with TRBD2. The V gene end was trimmed by 0 bases and the J gene end by 1 base; junction bases not matched to a gene: 10. Germline V lookup: CDR1 LNHDA, CDR2 SQIVND (reference sequence). The CDR3 extends over 18 amino acids. The CDR3 DNA is TGTGCCAGTAGTATAGATGGAGGGGGACTAGGTACCCAAGAGACCCAGTACTTC. Translated: CASSIDGGGLGTQETQYF.

This chain connects TRBV30 to TRBJ2-2; D is unresolved. The CDR3 loop spans 14 amino acids. Germline loops: CDR1 GTSNPN, CDR2 SVGIG (reference sequence). The V end was cut by 0 bases, the J end by 5 bases, with 10 bases between. CDR3 sequence reads: CAWSVGATTGELFF. Here the CDR3 DNA reads TGTGCCTGGAGTGTAGGAGCCACAACCGGGGAGCTGTTTTTT.

This clone has just one count. This sequence joins TRBV9 and TRBJ2-2; 7 nucleotides align to TRBD2. The length of the CDR3 is 16 residues. The germline V gene encodes CDR1 SGDLS and CDR2 YYNGEE. V lost 6 bases, J lost 1 base, and 9 bases stayed unmatched. This CDR3 reads CASKLGGGRNTGELFF. CDR3 DNA sequence: TGTGCCAGCAAGCTGGGGGGGGGTCGGAACACCGGGGAGCTGTTTTTT.

CDR3 DNA: TGTGCCAGCAGCTTTTCGACAGATACGCAGTATTTT. Protein product: CASSFSTDTQYF. This chain links TRBV7-9 with TRBJ2-3; no clear D gene. CDR1 and CDR2 from the germline V gene are SEHNR and FQNEAQ (reference sequence). The CDR3 spans 12 residues. The V and J ends lost 3 bases and 3 bases respectively, with 4 bases between them. The variable domain in full, completed from reference TRBV7-9 and TRBJ2-3, reads DTGVSQNPRHKITKRGQNVTFRCDPISEHNRLYWYRQTLGQGPEFLTYFQNEAQLEKSRLLSDRFSAERPKGSFSTLEIQRTEQGDSAMYLCASSFSTDTQYFGPGTRLTVL.

Only a few counts were recorded for this clone. V gene TRBV5-1 combines with J gene TRBJ2-7; no clear D gene. The CDR3 spans 13 residues. The germline V and J ends were trimmed by 3 bases and 4 bases, with 11 bases remaining between them. CDR1 and CDR2 (germline): SGHRS, YFSETQ. CDR3 sequence (DNA): TGCGCCAGCAGCTCCACGACGAGATACGAGCAGTACTTC. Translating it yields CASSSTTRYEQYF.

This clone came up a few times. V is TRBV30 and J is TRBJ1-5, with D possibly matching TRBD1 (5 bases). Germline CDR1 is GTSNPN and CDR2 is SVGIG (reference sequence). Trimming left V 4 bases short and J 4 bases short, with 11 bases between. The CDR3 totals 13 residues. The DNA of the CDR3 is TGTGCCTGGAAGCCAGGGCCGAATCAGCCCCAGCATTTT. Protein: CAWKPGPNQPQHF.

V and J are TRBV25-1 and TRBJ1-5; possible D gene TRBD1, 6 bases. Per the germline V gene, CDR1 is MGHDK and CDR2 is SYGVNS. V lost 6 bases and J 3 bases, leaving 15 bases between the germline ends. This CDR3 contains 15 residues. CDR3 coding DNA: TGTGCCAGCAGGACTGTGGGGGGCATCAATCAGCCCCAGCATTTT. Its protein product is CASRTVGGINQPQHF. Supplemented by reference TRBV25-1 and TRBJ1-5, the full variable domain reads EADIYQTPRYLVIGTGKKITLECSQTMGHDKMYWYQQDPGMELHLIHYSYGVNSTEKGDLSSESTVSRIRTEHFPLTLESARPSHTSQYLCASRTVGGINQPQHFGDGTRLSIL.

The chain joins TRBV10-2 to TRBJ2-5; tentatively, D is TRBD1 or TRBD2 (6 bases each). The DNA end favors TRBJ2-7, so the J call may be wrong. Germline-derived CDR1 and CDR2 are WSHSY and SAAADI. The CDR3 length is 14 residues. CDR3 residues: CASSGFGRGGEQYF. CDR3 bases: TGCGCCAGCAGTGGGTTCGGCAGGGGAGGCGAGCAGTACTTC.

This clone was observed a handful of times. This rearrangement joins TRBV10-3 to TRBJ2-7; D perhaps matches TRBD1 (5 bases). V dropped 10 bases and J dropped 2 bases, with 15 bases sitting between them. In germline, CDR1 is ENHRY, CDR2 SYGVKD. The CDR3 consists of 13 residues. The CDR3 loop reads CATRHDRAYEQYF. Written as DNA, the CDR3 is TGTGCCACGCGACACGACAGAGCCTACGAGCAGTACTTC.

This sequence joins TRBV20-1 and TRBJ2-7; D unclear. The CDR3 is 11 residues long. Trimming stripped 3 bases from V and 6 bases from J, with 9 bases between. Germline CDR1 is DFQATT and CDR2 is SNEGSKA (reference sequence). Here the CDR3 DNA reads TGCAGTGCTAGGGCAATCGGCGAGCAGTACGTC. This encodes CSARAIGEQYV.

The rearrangement joins TRBV2 to TRBJ1-5, with TRBD1 identical over 11 bases. Trimming took 5 bases from V and 6 from J; bases not matched to a gene: 9. The germline V gene has CDR1 SNHLY and CDR2 FYNNEI. This CDR3 region has 16 residues. The CDR3 is CASSFRTGGRSQPQHF. The CDR3 DNA is TGTGCCAGCAGTTTTAGGACAGGGGGCAGGAGTCAGCCCCAGCATTTT.

This clone was seen a handful of times. The chain has TRBV11-2 and TRBJ1-1; D ambiguous. Trimming cost V 4 bases and J 7 bases, with 16 bases left between them. CDR1 is SGHAT, CDR2 FQNNGV, per germline. This CDR3 has 14 amino acids. The CDR3 nucleotides read TGTGCCAGCAGCTACTCCTCGATGGGTGATGAAGCTTTCTTT. As protein: CASSYSSMGDEAFF.

The chain has TRBV9 and TRBJ2-1, with D perhaps being TRBD1 or TRBD2 (5 bases each). Germline V CDR1 and CDR2: SGDLS, YYNGEE. The CDR3 is made up of 15 amino acids. V lost 2 bases, J lost 3 bases, and 12 bases lay in between. The CDR3, as DNA: TGTGCCAGCAGCGTCTCCGGGACGAGCTACAATGAGCAGTTCTTC. It codes for CASSVSGTSYNEQFF.

The chain links TRBV5-8 to TRBJ1-2, with 7 bases that match TRBD1. CDR1 and CDR2 from the germline V gene are SGHTS and YDEGEE. Trimming cost V 1 base and J 2 bases; bases outside gene matches: 5. The CDR3 loop spans 15 amino acids. The CDR3 region is CASSLRLTGNYGYTF. CDR3 DNA: TGTGCCAGCAGCTTGCGACTGACAGGGAACTATGGCTACACCTTC.

This chain uses TRBV6-5 with TRBJ1-4, with D possibly being TRBD1 (6 bases). The V gene's germline CDR1 is MNHEY and CDR2 SVGAGI. This CDR3 has 13 amino acids. With 5 bases removed from V and 10 bases from J, the gap between germline ends came to 14 bases. CDR3 loop: CASSPRQDGKLFF. DNA for the CDR3: TGTGCCAGCAGTCCCAGACAGGACGGAAAACTGTTTTTT.

This clone showed up just once. This chain links TRBV5-1 with TRBJ1-1, with D tentatively TRBD1 (6 bases). Germline lookup yields CDR1 SGHRS and CDR2 YFSETQ. Deletions cut 2 bases from V and 0 bases from J, with 14 bases between. There are 16 residues in the CDR3. CDR3 protein: CASSLQGGQLNTEAFF. The CDR3 bases are TGCGCCAGCAGCTTACAAGGGGGGCAGCTGAACACTGAAGCTTTCTTT. The entire variable domain, with the rest obtained from reference TRBV5-1 and TRBJ1-1, is as follows: KAGVTQTPRYLIKTRGQQVTLSCSPISGHRSVSWYQQTPGQGLQFLFEYFSETQRNKGNFPGRFSGRQFSNSRSEMNVSTLELGDSALYLCASSLQGGQLNTEAFFGQGTRLTVV.

The chain has TRBV9 and TRBJ2-1; D is possibly TRBD1 (6 bases). Germline CDR1 is SGDLS and CDR2 is YYNGEE. Deletions cut 4 bases from V and 4 bases from J, with 27 bases between. The CDR3 totals 19 residues. In DNA form, the CDR3 reads TGTGCCAGCAGCAACAGGGAAATGGACCTTTCCTGGGTTTACAATGAGCAGTTCTTC. Translating it yields CASSNREMDLSWVYNEQFF. The variable domain in full, completed from reference TRBV9 and TRBJ2-1, reads DSGVTQTPKHLITATGQRVTLRCSPRSGDLSVYWYQQSLDQGLQFLIQYYNGEERAKGNILERFSAQQFPDLHSELNLSSLELGDSALYFCASSNREMDLSWVYNEQFFGPGTRLTVL.

This chain connects TRBV6-9 to TRBJ2-3; 15 nucleotides align to TRBD2. The CDR3 consists of 19 residues. Looked up from germline, CDR1 is MNHGY and CDR2 is SVAAGI. The J segment lost 4 bases and the V segment lost 7 bases, leaving 15 bases of the junction unmatched. CDR3 coding DNA: TGTGCCAGCATCCTGGATCCCGGGACTAGCGGGGGGCCGGCAGATACGCAGTATTTT. It is translated as CASILDPGTSGGPADTQYF.